This TCR beta chain was recorded in a study of T cells in Graves' hyperthyroidism and ophthalmopathy. In the study overall: Pretreatment peripheral blood was obtained at initial diagnosis.

Exclusion of a patient resulted from uncontrolled infection, other autoimmune disease, pregnancy or lactation. Diagnoses were established using clinical symptoms, serum thyroxine and TRAb, thyroid ultrasound and orbital computed tomography. V lost 3 bases, J lost 8 bases, and 13 bases lay in between. CDR3 length: 13 residues. Germline V lookup: CDR1 LNHDA, CDR2 SQIVND (reference sequence). Amplification targeted TCR beta CDR3 regions from RNA transcripts. The HTBI primer set drove a first-round RT-PCR of the TCR CDR3. TCRdb used MiXCR to reprocess the multiplex PCR reads, holding one entry per CDR3 protein. The data contain around 760,000 distinct CDR3 sequences, 30% to 40% of them seen just once; the ten biggest clones take up less than 35%.

The sequenced sample was blood. The rearrangement links TRBV19 to TRBJ1-1; tentatively, D is TRBD1 (5 bases). This TCR was recovered from a woman aged 40 to 50 with Graves' hyperthyroidism. The CDR3: CASSIRHGGEAFF. For the CDR3, the DNA is TGTGCCAGTAGTATCCGACACGGGGGGGAAGCTTTCTTT.